Presented here are 8 T cell receptor beta chains from one specimen sequenced in a study of blood T cell repertoires in COVID-19. Some clones are missing from TCRdb's copy, which holds only in-frame ones; the method was immunoSEQ multiplex PCR. The table shows some 150,000 clones, with roughly 80% occurring only once. The sequenced sample was peripheral blood. The receptors were gathered from a human donor in a cohort sampled during active COVID-19.

The chain links TRBV15 to TRBJ1-5; D unresolved. The CDR3 contains 14 residues. Germline V gene lookup returns CDR1 LNHNV and CDR2 YYDKDF (reference sequence). V was clipped by 8 bases and J by 1 base, with 12 bases between them. DNA for the CDR3: TGTGCCACCGCGGCCGGGGTAAGCAATCAGCCCCAGCATTTT. This codes for CATAAGVSNQPQHF. The full variable domain, in which reference TRBV15 and TRBJ1-5 provide the parts outside the CDR3, is DAMVIQNPRYQVTQFGKPVTLSCSQTLNHNVMYWYQQKSSQAPKLLFHYYDKDFNNEADTPDNFQSRRPNTSFCFLDIRSPGLGDTAMYLCATAAGVSNQPQHFGDGTRLSIL.

The chain employs TRBV3-1 (or the pseudogene TRBV3-2) and TRBJ1-2, with 10 positions matching TRBD1. From germline, CDR1 is LGHDT and CDR2 YNNKEL (reference sequence). There are 16 residues in the CDR3. V lost 5 bases, J lost 1 base, and 7 bases stayed unmatched. The CDR3 DNA is TGTGCCAGCAGCTACCGGGACAGGGGCGATAACTATGGCTACACCTTC. Residues: CASSYRDRGDNYGYTF.

The chain combines TRBV27 with TRBJ1-6; D remains unclear. This CDR3 comprises 14 residues. V was clipped by 7 bases and J by 6 bases, with 13 bases between them. Germline values: CDR1 MNHEY, CDR2 SMNVEV (reference sequence). For the CDR3, the DNA is TGTGCCAGCAAGCCGATAGGAGGTAATTCACCCCTCCACTTT. It yields the protein CASKPIGGNSPLHF.

On this clone: An end of the junction differs from the germline gene, which may be a read error. V gene TRBV12-3 or TRBV12-4 combines with J gene TRBJ1-2; D gene uncertain. The CDR3 length is 13 residues. CDR3 sequence reads: CASTPLEVYGPPF. In DNA form, the CDR3 reads TGTGCCAGCACCCCACTAGAGGTATATGGGCCACCCTTC.

This chain connects TRBV3-1 (or the pseudogene TRBV3-2) to TRBJ2-6; maybe TRBD2 (6 bases). Trimming stripped 4 bases from V and 0 bases from J, with 13 bases between. This CDR3 is built from 17 residues. CDR1 is LGHDT, CDR2 YNNKEL, per germline (reference sequence). The CDR3 coding sequence is TGTGCCAGCAGCCCCGGGACTTACGACTCTGGGGCCAACGTCCTGACTTTC. Residues: CASSPGTYDSGANVLTF.

V and J are TRBV27 and TRBJ2-1; 11 bases are a match to TRBD2. CDR1 and CDR2 from the germline V gene are MNHEY and SMNVEV (reference sequence). The CDR3 covers 17 residues. Germline trimming cut 4 bases from V and 2 bases from J; bases unmatched to any gene: 7. For the CDR3, the DNA is TGTGCCAGCAGTTCACCCCCTAGCGGGAGGCCCTACAATGAGCAGTTCTTC. This codes for CASSSPPSGRPYNEQFF.

The rearrangement uses TRBV28 and TRBJ2-2, with 8 positions matching TRBD2. The CDR3 runs 16 residues. In germline, CDR1 is MDHEN, CDR2 SYDVKM. The V and J ends lost 2 bases and 2 bases, in that order; junction bases with no gene match: 4. The CDR3: CASSLGSGENTGELFF. CDR3 nucleotides: TGTGCCAGCAGTTTAGGTAGCGGGGAAAACACCGGGGAGCTGTTTTTT.

CDR3 region: CASSHSRAGGRETQYF. Here the CDR3 DNA reads TGTGCCAGTAGCCACTCGCGCGCGGGGGGGCGAGAGACCCAGTACTTC. V usage is TRBV19 and J usage is TRBJ2-5; the match to TRBD2 covers 9 bases. CDR3 length: 16 amino acids. The V segment lost 6 bases and the J segment 4 bases; nucleotides outside the gene matches: 12. Germline loops: CDR1 LNHDA, CDR2 SQIVND (reference sequence).